This T cell receptor (beta chain) was documented in a study of cytomegalovirus exposure and HLA in healthy donors. The PCR had 60 Vbeta and 13 Jbeta primers. The method was immunoSEQ multiplex PCR; TCRdb's version includes in-frame clones alone and lacks a portion of them. Of some 100,000 clones detected, about 80% appear once; the ten largest clones hold about 2.5%. Details on this clone: Its target is not known.

The CDR3 loop spans 15 amino acids. From germline, CDR1 is SGHNT and CDR2 YYREEE (reference sequence). V lost 5 bases and J 2 bases, leaving 16 bases between the germline ends. Broader study findings: High specificity and sensitivity for cytomegalovirus status were reported for the classifier. The presence/absence work took it that sequencing depth was about the same across donors.

Sequencing used PBMCs. The rearrangement links TRBV5-4 to TRBJ2-5, with a possible D match to TRBD1 (5 bases). The origin of this receptor is a female donor in good health and CMV-seronegative. The CDR3 DNA follows: TGTGCCAGCAGTAGGCCCCAGGGTTCTCAAGAGACCCAGTACTTC. Its translation: CASSRPQGSQETQYF.